These T cell receptor beta chains were read from a single sample in a study of somatic mutations in cytotoxic T cells in rheumatoid arthritis. Clones were sequenced by immunoSEQ multiplex PCR, and TCRdb holds only the in-frame ones, with some missing. The table shows approximately 12,000 clones, with over 65% occurring only once. Sequencing was carried out using CD8+ T cells sorted from blood. These receptors were obtained from a woman aged 40-49 years in good health. Each CDR3 is given with its conserved first and last residue. A D gene is named only where the DNA matches it firmly. Clone size is stated in some rows and not others, as once, few, many or a class when expanded.

TRBV27	TRBJ2-1	NA	TRBD1	CASSLGQLNEQFF	TGTGCCAGCAGTCTGGGACAGCTCAATGAGCAGTTCTTC
TRBV28	TRBJ2-3	NA	NA	CASSFVAGTDTQYF	TGTGCCAGCAGTTTCGTTGCGGGGACAGATACGCAGTATTTT
TRBV19	TRBJ2-1	NA	TRBD1	CASSSLRDRVIDEQFF	TGTGCCAGTAGCTCCCTTCGGGACAGGGTGATTGATGAGCAGTTCTTC
TRBV5-4	TRBJ1-1	few	NA	CASSFGSNTEAFF	TGTGCCAGCAGCTTTGGTTCGAACACTGAAGCTTTCTTT
TRBV4-1	TRBJ1-5	NA	NA	CASSQERNQPQHF	TGCGCCAGCAGCCAAGAGCGGAATCAGCCCCAGCATTTT
TRBV19	TRBJ1-5	NA	NA	CASSIYHTNLQHF	TGTGCCAGTAGTATATATCATACAAATCTCCAGCATTTT
TRBV7-6	TRBJ2-1	NA	NA	CASSSQVGLAYNNEQFF	TGTGCCAGCAGCTCCCAGGTCGGGCTAGCGTATAACAATGAGCAGTTCTTC
TRBV28	TRBJ2-3	NA	NA	CASSSHDGGLSSTDTQYF	TGTGCCAGCAGTTCACATGACGGGGGGCTCTCCAGCACAGATACGCAGTATTTT
TRBV6-6	TRBJ1-5	NA	NA	CASSPDTTYQPQHF	TGTGCCAGCAGCCCCGATACGACGTATCAGCCCCAGCATTTT
TRBV4-3	TRBJ2-2	NA	TRBD2	CASSRTRFTGELFF	TGCGCCAGCAGCCGGACTAGATTCACCGGGGAGCTGTTTTTT
TRBV27	TRBJ2-3	NA	TRBD2	CASSPLAGSSDTQYF	TGTGCCAGCAGTCCGCTAGCGGGATCTTCAGATACGCAGTATTTT
TRBV29-1	TRBJ2-7	NA	TRBD1	CSVDGTGAHEQYF	TGCAGCGTTGATGGGACAGGGGCCCACGAGCAGTACTTC
TRBV5-4	TRBJ2-1	NA	NA	CASSLGQTGEQFF	TGTGCCAGCAGCTTAGGACAGACGGGCGAGCAGTTCTTC
TRBV7-9	TRBJ2-5	NA	NA	CASSLTAVQETQYF	TGTGCCAGCAGCTTAACCGCTGTTCAAGAGACCCAGTACTTC
TRBV2	TRBJ2-1	NA	TRBD2	CASESGTSLYNEQFF	TGTGCCAGCGAGAGCGGGACTAGCCTTTACAATGAGCAGTTCTTC
TRBV29-1	TRBJ2-1	NA	NA	CSVESQPNEQFF	TGCAGCGTTGAAAGCCAACCCAATGAGCAGTTCTTC
TRBV9	TRBJ1-1	NA	NA	CASSVVAGNTEAFF	TGTGCCAGCAGCGTAGTAGCAGGGAACACTGAAGCTTTCTTT
TRBV7-9	TRBJ2-7	few	TRBD2	CASSLGVSLAGGNEQYF	TGTGCCAGCAGCTTAGGGGTCTCCCTAGCGGGAGGGAACGAGCAGTACTTC
TRBV2	TRBJ1-1	few	NA	CASENTEAFF	TGTGCCAGCGAGAACACTGAAGCTTTCTTT
TRBV18	TRBJ2-7	NA	TRBD1	CASSPRPGQGSYEQYF	TGTGCCAGCTCACCGAGACCGGGACAGGGATCCTACGAGCAGTACTTC
TRBV28	TRBJ1-2	NA	TRBD1	CASSSTPDRGGYTF	TGTGCCAGCAGTTCGACCCCGGACAGGGGAGGCTACACCTTC
TRBV2	TRBJ2-5	NA	TRBD2	CASSGEREGIEETQYF	TGTGCCAGCAGTGGGGAGCGGGAGGGGATAGAAGAGACCCAGTACTTC
TRBV11-2	TRBJ2-2	NA	TRBD2	CASDATSGSSNTGELFF	TGTGCCAGCGATGCGACTAGCGGCTCTTCGAACACCGGGGAGCTGTTTTTT
TRBV11-2	TRBJ1-1	NA	NA	CASSLGGLEAFF	TGTGCCAGCAGCTTAGGAGGTCTTGAAGCTTTCTTT
TRBV7-3	TRBJ2-3	once	TRBD2	CASSPGLGDTQYF	TGTGCCAGCAGTCCGGGACTAGGGGATACGCAGTATTTT
TRBV7-2	TRBJ2-1	NA	NA	CASSLGTGSYNEQFF	TGTGCCAGCAGCTTAGGGACTGGATCTTACAATGAGCAGTTCTTC
TRBV6-5	TRBJ2-1	NA	NA	CASSFSGTAAAYEQFF	TGTGCCAGCAGTTTCTCCGGGACGGCCGCGGCCTATGAGCAGTTCTTC
TRBV7-2	TRBJ2-1	NA	NA	CASSKRQEISYNEQFF	TGTGCCAGCAGCAAGAGGCAGGAGATATCCTACAATGAGCAGTTCTTC
TRBV4-3	TRBJ2-1	NA	NA	CASSQDPSGQSYNEQFF	TGCGCCAGCAGCCAAGATCCAAGTGGGCAATCCTACAATGAGCAGTTCTTC
TRBV19	TRBJ1-4	NA	NA	CASSPGIATNEKLFF	TGTGCCAGTAGTCCTGGGATTGCAACTAATGAAAAACTGTTTTTT
TRBV9	TRBJ2-2	NA	NA	CASSVEGRELFF	TGTGCCAGCAGCGTAGAAGGGAGGGAGCTGTTTTTT
TRBV28	TRBJ1-5	NA	NA	CASSLVGNQPQHF	TGTGCCAGCAGTTTAGTAGGGAATCAGCCCCAGCATTTT
TRBV7-9	TRBJ2-7	NA	NA	CASNRENYEQYF	TGTGCCAGCAACAGGGAAAACTACGAGCAGTACTTC
TRBV28	TRBJ2-1	NA	TRBD1	CASQPGQYNEQFF	TGTGCCAGCCAGCCGGGACAGTACAATGAGCAGTTCTTC
TRBV28	TRBJ2-1	NA	NA	CASSLQFRDRNNEQFF	TGTGCCAGCAGCCTCCAATTCCGGGACCGAAACAATGAGCAGTTCTTC
TRBV19	TRBJ1-2	NA	NA	CASTLGGWGYTF	TGTGCCAGTACCCTCGGGGGTTGGGGCTACACCTTC
TRBV7-9	TRBJ1-1	NA	NA	CASSLAPAGRTEAFF	TGTGCCAGCAGCTTAGCCCCGGCAGGGCGCACTGAAGCTTTCTTT
TRBV2	TRBJ2-6	NA	NA	CASRAGTGANVLTF	TGTGCCAGCAGGGCAGGGACTGGGGCCAACGTCCTGACTTTC
TRBV29-1	TRBJ1-2	few	NA	CSAETAGTGYGYTF	TGCAGCGCTGAAACTGCAGGAACAGGGTATGGCTACACCTTC
TRBV4-1	TRBJ1-5	NA	NA	CASSHSLGRPQHF	TGCGCCAGCAGCCACTCGTTGGGACGGCCCCAGCATTTT
TRBV9	TRBJ2-3	few	NA	CASSVGGSTDTQYF	TGTGCCAGCAGCGTAGGCGGGAGCACAGATACGCAGTATTTT
TRBV2	TRBJ2-3	NA	NA	CASSGVESTDTQYF	TGTGCCAGCAGTGGGGTAGAATCCACAGATACGCAGTATTTT
TRBV12-5	TRBJ2-1	NA	NA	CASGVTRGWDNEQFF	TGTGCTAGTGGTGTAACTAGGGGATGGGACAATGAGCAGTTCTTC
TRBV28	TRBJ2-4	NA	NA	CASSNVRGTKNIQYF	TGTGCCAGCAGTAATGTCCGGGGTACCAAAAACATTCAGTACTTC
TRBV10-3	TRBJ1-4	once	NA	CAISESAGLNEKLFF	TGTGCCATCAGTGAGTCAGCGGGGCTTAATGAAAAACTGTTTTTT
TRBV4-1	TRBJ1-1	NA	NA	CASSQETGSYTEAFF	TGCGCCAGCAGCCAAGAAACAGGGTCCTACACTGAAGCTTTCTTT
TRBV5-5	TRBJ2-7	few	TRBD2	CASSWVAGTYEQYF	TGTGCCAGCAGCTGGGTAGCGGGGACCTACGAGCAGTACTTC
TRBV19	TRBJ2-1	once	TRBD1	CASRPGTGGLKNEQFF	TGTGCCAGTAGACCCGGGACAGGGGGATTGAAAAATGAGCAGTTCTTC
TRBV19	TRBJ1-1	few	NA	CASSKQNTEAFF	TGTGCCAGTAGTAAACAGAACACTGAAGCTTTCTTT
TRBV9	TRBJ1-1	NA	NA	CASSSSGLVGTEAFF	TGTGCCAGCAGCTCTTCAGGGCTCGTCGGGACTGAAGCTTTCTTT
TRBV7-6	TRBJ2-7	NA	NA	CASSLQQGFEQYF	TGTGCCAGCAGCTTACAACAGGGCTTCGAGCAGTACTTC
TRBV2	TRBJ1-5	NA	NA	CASSPPFKGEGNQPQHF	TGTGCCAGCAGTCCCCCATTTAAGGGCGAGGGCAATCAGCCCCAGCATTTT
TRBV5-8	TRBJ2-3	NA	NA	CASSLGRVTDTQYF	TGTGCCAGCAGCTTGGGTCGGGTCACAGATACGCAGTATTTT
TRBV20-1	TRBJ2-5	NA	NA	CSRGAGETQYF	TGCAGTAGGGGGGCTGGGGAGACCCAGTACTTC
TRBV6-5	TRBJ1-1	once	NA	CASISQARATEAFF	TGTGCCAGCATTTCACAGGCCAGGGCCACTGAAGCTTTCTTT
TRBV19	TRBJ2-2	few	NA	CASSSSPFVYHTGELFF	TGTGCCAGTAGTAGTTCCCCCTTCGTTTATCACACCGGGGAGCTGTTTTTT
TRBV7-3	TRBJ2-1	NA	TRBD2	CASSLIGGGWNSYNEQFF	TGTGCCAGCAGCTTAATTGGGGGAGGGTGGAACTCCTACAATGAGCAGTTCTTC
TRBV9	TRBJ1-2	NA	NA	CASSVGAVFRGYTF	TGTGCCAGCAGCGTAGGAGCGGTGTTCCGTGGCTACACCTTC
TRBV18	TRBJ2-5	NA	TRBD1	CASSPPRDRGETQYF	TGTGCCAGCTCACCACCAAGGGACAGAGGAGAGACCCAGTACTTC
TRBV5-1	TRBJ2-7	few	TRBD2	CASSLELAGGLGSYEQYF	TGCGCCAGCAGCTTGGAACTAGCGGGAGGGCTCGGGAGTTACGAGCAGTACTTC